This TCR beta chain was identified during a study of technical replicates of blood from a few donors (dated by TCRdb to 2015 to 2018). Of note for this clone: Its recognized antigen is unknown. No much larger clone is present one base from it, and per-base qualities are unavailable.

V lost 2 bases and J lost 5 bases; the stretch between them is 16 bases long. In the germline V gene (reference sequence), CDR1 corresponds to LNHNV and CDR2 to YYDKDF. The CDR3 holds 15 amino acids from the cysteine to the phenylalanine. Only the CDR3 DNA is retained, 45 bases long and in frame from the first base. Receptor libraries were prepared by the immunoSEQ multiplex PCR assay. TCRdb took over this immuneACCESS table, retaining in-frame rearrangements with V and J assigned. Such tables are incomplete; in checked studies, under half of the missing clones stem from an unresolved V gene, and the remainder is unexplained. The table for this sample lists 60,000 to 95,000 clones; roughly nine tenths of them were counted only once. 0.37% of the sample is held by the ten biggest clonotypes.

The sequenced sample was T cells isolated from PBMCs. The rearrangement combines TRBV15 with TRBJ2-7, and the D gene may be TRBD1, 6 bases matching. This receptor was identified in a human donor in good health. Some clones in this sample may be carry-over from other donors' samples. CDR3 region: CATSRPGTTTHEQYF. The nucleotide sequence reads as follows: TGTGCCACCAGCAGACCCGGGACAACAACCCACGAGCAGTACTTC. Joined to the reference TRBV15 and TRBJ2-7 proteins, this CDR3 gives the full variable domain: DAMVIQNPRYQVTQFGKPVTLSCSQTLNHNVMYWYQQKSSQAPKLLFHYYDKDFNNEADTPDNFQSRRPNTSFCFLDIRSPGLGDTAMYLCATSRPGTTTHEQYFGPGTRLTVT.